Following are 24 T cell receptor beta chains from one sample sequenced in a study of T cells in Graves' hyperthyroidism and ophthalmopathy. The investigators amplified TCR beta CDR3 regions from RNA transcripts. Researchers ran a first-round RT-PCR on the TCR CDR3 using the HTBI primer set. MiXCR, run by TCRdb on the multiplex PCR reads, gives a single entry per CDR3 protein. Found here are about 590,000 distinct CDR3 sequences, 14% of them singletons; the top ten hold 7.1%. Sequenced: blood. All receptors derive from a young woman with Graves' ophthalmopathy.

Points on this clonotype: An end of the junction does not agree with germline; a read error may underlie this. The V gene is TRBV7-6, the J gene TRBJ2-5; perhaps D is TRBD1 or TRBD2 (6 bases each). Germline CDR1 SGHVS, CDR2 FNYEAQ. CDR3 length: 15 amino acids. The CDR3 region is CASSLGGSPREAQYF. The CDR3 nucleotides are TGTGCCAGCAGCTTGGGGGGCAGCCCCCGAGAGGCCCAGTACTTC.

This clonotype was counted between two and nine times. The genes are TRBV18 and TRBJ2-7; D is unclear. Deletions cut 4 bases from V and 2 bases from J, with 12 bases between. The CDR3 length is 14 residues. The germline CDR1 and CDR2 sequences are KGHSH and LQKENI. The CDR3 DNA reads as TGTGCCAGCTCACTCACTACCACTCCCTACGAGCAGTACTTC. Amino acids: CASSLTTTPYEQYF.

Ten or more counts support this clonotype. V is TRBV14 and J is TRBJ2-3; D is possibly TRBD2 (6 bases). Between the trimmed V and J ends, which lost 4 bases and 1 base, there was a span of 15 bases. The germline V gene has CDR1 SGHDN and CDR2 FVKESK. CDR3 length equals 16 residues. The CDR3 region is CASSPRVRRGTDTQYF. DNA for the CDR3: TGTGCCAGCAGCCCTCGTGTGAGGAGGGGCACAGATACGCAGTATTTT.

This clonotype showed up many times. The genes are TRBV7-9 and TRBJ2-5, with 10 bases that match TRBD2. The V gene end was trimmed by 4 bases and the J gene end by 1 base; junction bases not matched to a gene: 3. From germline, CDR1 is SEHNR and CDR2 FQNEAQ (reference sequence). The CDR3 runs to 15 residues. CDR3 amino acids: CASSSGLAFQETQYF. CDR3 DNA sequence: TGTGCCAGCAGCTCGGGACTAGCGTTCCAAGAGACCCAGTACTTC.

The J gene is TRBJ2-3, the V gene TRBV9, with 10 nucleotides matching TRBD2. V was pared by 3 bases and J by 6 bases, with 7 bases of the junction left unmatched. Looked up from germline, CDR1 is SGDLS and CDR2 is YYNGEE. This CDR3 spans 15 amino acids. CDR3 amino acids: CASSASGTSVDTQYF. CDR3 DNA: TGTGCCAGCAGCGCCTCCGGGACTAGCGTTGATACGCAGTATTTT.

CDR3 nucleotides: TGTGCCAGCAGTTTATACCAGGTTCAGGTTGGGGCCAACGTCCTGACTTTC. Its protein is CASSLYQVQVGANVLTF. The rearrangement uses TRBV28 and TRBJ2-6; D unclear. The CDR3 is made up of 17 amino acids. CDR1 MDHEN and CDR2 SYDVKM come from the germline V gene. Trimming shortened V by 1 base and J by 3 bases, and 13 bases separated the two germline ends.

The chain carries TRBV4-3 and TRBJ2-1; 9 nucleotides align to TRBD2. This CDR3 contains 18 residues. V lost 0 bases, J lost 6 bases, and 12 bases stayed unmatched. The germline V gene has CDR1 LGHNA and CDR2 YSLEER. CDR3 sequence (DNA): TGCGCCAGCAGCCAAGACCCGCTCGGGACTAGCATGGGCAATGAGCAGTTCTTC. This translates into CASSQDPLGTSMGNEQFF.

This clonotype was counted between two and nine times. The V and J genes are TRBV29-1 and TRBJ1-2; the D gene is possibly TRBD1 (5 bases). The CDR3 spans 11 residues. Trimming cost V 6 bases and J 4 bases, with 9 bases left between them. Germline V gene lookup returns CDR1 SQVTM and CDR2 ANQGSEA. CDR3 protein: CSVQDRYGYTF. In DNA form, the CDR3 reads TGCAGCGTACAGGACCGCTATGGCTACACCTTC.

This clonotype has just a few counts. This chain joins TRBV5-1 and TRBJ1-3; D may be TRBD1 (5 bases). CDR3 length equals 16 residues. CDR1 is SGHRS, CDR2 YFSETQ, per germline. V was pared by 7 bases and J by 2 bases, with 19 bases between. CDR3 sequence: CASCRGGGNTGNTIYF. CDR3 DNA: TGCGCCAGCTGCCGCGGGGGGGGAAACACTGGAAACACCATATATTTT.

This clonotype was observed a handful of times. The CDR3 sequence: CAWSAQGGREAFF. CDR3 nucleotides: TGTGCCTGGAGTGCGCAGGGCGGCCGTGAAGCTTTCTTT. The chain employs TRBV30 and TRBJ1-1; tentative D call: TRBD1 (5 bases). The germline V gene has CDR1 GTSNPN and CDR2 SVGIG (reference sequence). This CDR3 comprises 13 residues. Trimming stripped 1 base from V and 7 bases from J, with 13 bases between.

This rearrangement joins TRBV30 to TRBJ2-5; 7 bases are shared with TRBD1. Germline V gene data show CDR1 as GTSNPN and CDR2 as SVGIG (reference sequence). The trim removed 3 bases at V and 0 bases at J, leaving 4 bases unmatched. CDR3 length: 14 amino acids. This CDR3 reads CAWSSDRDQETQYF. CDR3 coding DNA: TGTGCCTGGAGCTCAGACAGGGACCAAGAGACCCAGTACTTC.

The CDR3 spells CASSPEETRREQYF. For the CDR3, the DNA is TGTGCCAGCAGCCCAGAAGAAACCCGAAGGGAGCAGTACTTC. V is TRBV3-1 and J is TRBJ2-7; D remains unclear. The ends were cut back, 4 bases at V and 7 bases at J, with 17 bases in the middle. Germline CDR1 reads LGHDT; CDR2 reads YNNKEL (reference sequence). This CDR3 region has 14 residues.

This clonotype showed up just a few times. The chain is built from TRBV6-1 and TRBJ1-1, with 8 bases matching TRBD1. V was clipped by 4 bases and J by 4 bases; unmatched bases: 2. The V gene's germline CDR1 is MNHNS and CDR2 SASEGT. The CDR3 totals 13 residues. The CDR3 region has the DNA TGTGCCAGCAGTGCAGGGGGCGGCACTGAAGCTTTCTTT. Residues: CASSAGGGTEAFF.

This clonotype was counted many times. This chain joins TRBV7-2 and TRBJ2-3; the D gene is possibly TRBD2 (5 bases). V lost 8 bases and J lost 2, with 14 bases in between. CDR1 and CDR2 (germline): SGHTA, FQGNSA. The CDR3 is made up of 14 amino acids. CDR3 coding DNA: TGTGCCAGCGGTCCTAGCCCGGTCACAGATACGCAGTATTTT. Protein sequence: CASGPSPVTDTQYF.

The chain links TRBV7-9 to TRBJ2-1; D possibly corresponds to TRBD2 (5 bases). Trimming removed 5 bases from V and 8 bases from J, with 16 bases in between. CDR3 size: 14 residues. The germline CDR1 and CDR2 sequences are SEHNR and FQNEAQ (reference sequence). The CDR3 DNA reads TGTGCCAGCAGCACGGGGTCGTCTTGGGATGAGCAGTTCTTC. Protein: CASSTGSSWDEQFF. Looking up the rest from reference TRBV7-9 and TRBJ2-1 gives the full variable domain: DTGVSQNPRHKITKRGQNVTFRCDPISEHNRLYWYRQTLGQGPEFLTYFQNEAQLEKSRLLSDRFSAERPKGSFSTLEIQRTEQGDSAMYLCASSTGSSWDEQFFGPGTRLTVL.

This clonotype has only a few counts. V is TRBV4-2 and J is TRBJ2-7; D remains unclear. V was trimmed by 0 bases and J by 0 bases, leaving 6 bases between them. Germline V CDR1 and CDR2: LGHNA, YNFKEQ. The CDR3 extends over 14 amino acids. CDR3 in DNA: TGTGCCAGCAGCCAAGAAAGGCTCTCCTACGAGCAGTACTTC. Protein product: CASSQERLSYEQYF.

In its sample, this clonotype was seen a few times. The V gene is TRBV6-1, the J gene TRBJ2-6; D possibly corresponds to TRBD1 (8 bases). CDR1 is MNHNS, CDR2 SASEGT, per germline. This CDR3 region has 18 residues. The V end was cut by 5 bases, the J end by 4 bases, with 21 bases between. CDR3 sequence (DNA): TGTGCCAGCAGTTCACAGGGGGGGGGAGGGACGGGGGCCAACGTCCTGACTTTC. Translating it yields CASSSQGGGGTGANVLTF.

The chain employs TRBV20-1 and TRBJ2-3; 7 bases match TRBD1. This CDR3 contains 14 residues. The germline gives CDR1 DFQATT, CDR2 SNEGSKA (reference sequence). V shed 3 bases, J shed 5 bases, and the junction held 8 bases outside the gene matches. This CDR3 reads CSASPAAGGDTQYF. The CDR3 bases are TGCAGTGCTAGTCCAGCGGCAGGGGGAGATACGCAGTATTTT.

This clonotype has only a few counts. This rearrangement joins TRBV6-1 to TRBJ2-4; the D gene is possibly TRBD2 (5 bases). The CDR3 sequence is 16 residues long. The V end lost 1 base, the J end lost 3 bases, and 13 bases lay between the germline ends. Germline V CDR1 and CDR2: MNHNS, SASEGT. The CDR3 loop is CASSEGTGFFKNIQYF. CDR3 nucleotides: TGTGCCAGCAGTGAAGGCACGGGGTTCTTCAAAAACATTCAGTACTTC.

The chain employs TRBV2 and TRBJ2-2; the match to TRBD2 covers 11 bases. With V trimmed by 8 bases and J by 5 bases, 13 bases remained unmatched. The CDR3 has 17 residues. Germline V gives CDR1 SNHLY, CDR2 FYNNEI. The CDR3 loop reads CASCRLGTSGRTGELFF. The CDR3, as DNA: TGTGCCAGCTGCCGGCTTGGGACTAGCGGAAGGACCGGGGAGCTGTTTTTT. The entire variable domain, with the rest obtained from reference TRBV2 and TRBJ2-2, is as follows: EPEVTQTPSHQVTQMGQEVILRCVPISNHLYFYWYRQILGQKVEFLVSFYNNEISEKSEIFDDQFSVERPDGSNFTLKIRSTKLEDSAMYFCASCRLGTSGRTGELFFGEGSRLTVL.

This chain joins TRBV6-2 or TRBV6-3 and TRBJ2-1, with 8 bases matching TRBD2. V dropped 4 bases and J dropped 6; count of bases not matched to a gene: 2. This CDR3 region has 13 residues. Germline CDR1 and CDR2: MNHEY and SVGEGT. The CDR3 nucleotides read TGTGCCAGCAGTTGGACTAGCACCAATGAGCAGTTCTTC. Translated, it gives CASSWTSTNEQFF.

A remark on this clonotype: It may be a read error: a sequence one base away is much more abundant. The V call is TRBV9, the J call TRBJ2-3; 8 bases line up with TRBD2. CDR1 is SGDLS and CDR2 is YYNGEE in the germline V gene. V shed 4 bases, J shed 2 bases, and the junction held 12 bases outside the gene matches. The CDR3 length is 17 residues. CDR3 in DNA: TGTGCCAGCAGCTACTACCCCCGGGGGGGGAACACAGATACGCAGTATTTT. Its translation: CASSYYPRGGNTDTQYF.

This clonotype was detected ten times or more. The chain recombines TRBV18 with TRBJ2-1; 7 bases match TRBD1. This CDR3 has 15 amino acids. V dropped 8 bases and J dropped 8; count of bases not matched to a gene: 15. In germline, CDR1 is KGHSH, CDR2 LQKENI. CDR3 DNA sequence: TGTGCCAGCCAACTCAGCCAACAGGGGATCCATGAGCAGTTCTTC. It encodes CASQLSQQGIHEQFF.

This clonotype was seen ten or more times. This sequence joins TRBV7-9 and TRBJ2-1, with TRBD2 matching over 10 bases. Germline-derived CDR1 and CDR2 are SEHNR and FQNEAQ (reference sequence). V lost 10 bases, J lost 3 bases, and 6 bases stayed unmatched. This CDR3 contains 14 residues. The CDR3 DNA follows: TGTGCCATCCCTAGCGGGAGAAGCTACAATGAGCAGTTCTTC. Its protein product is CAIPSGRSYNEQFF. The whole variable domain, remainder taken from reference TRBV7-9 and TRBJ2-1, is DTGVSQNPRHKITKRGQNVTFRCDPISEHNRLYWYRQTLGQGPEFLTYFQNEAQLEKSRLLSDRFSAERPKGSFSTLEIQRTEQGDSAMYLCAIPSGRSYNEQFFGPGTRLTVL.